The 20 T cell receptor beta chains presented below share a single source sample, sequenced in a study of T cell responses to AZD1222 COVID-19 vaccine. Profiling relied on immunoSEQ multiplex PCR, and the TCRdb table lists in-frame clones only, not all of them. The sample records around 97,000 clones, 91% being singletons. The sample in question was peripheral blood, obtained on day 0 of AZD1222 vaccination. The receptors were sampled from an adult in good health.

This chain connects TRBV7-2 to TRBJ1-4, with D possibly TRBD1 on 5 matching bases. The V end was cut by 1 base, the J end by 7 bases, with 13 bases between. The germline gives CDR1 SGHTA, CDR2 FQGNSA. The CDR3 totals 15 residues. The CDR3 reads CASSLEGGVGEKLFF. The CDR3 bases are TGTGCCAGCAGCTTAGAAGGAGGGGTTGGTGAAAAACTGTTTTTT.

This clone has only a few counts. The chain couples TRBV9 to TRBJ1-1; D is undetermined. The CDR3 contains 15 residues. V gave up 4 bases and J gave up 2 bases, with 15 bases separating them. Germline lookup yields CDR1 SGDLS and CDR2 YYNGEE. The CDR3 DNA follows: TGTGCCAGCAGCCCCCGGATGGAGAGAAACACTGAAGCTTTCTTT. Protein sequence: CASSPRMERNTEAFF.

The CDR3 protein is CASSSTSGSYNEQFF. The CDR3 DNA follows: TGTGCCAGCAGCTCGACTAGCGGTTCCTACAATGAGCAGTTCTTC. The gene calls are TRBV6-5 and TRBJ2-1; 9 nucleotides match TRBD2. After removal of 6 bases from V and 1 base from J, the junction contained 4 bases not matched to a gene. The germline V gene has CDR1 MNHEY and CDR2 SVGAGI. The CDR3 runs 15 residues.

CDR3 coding DNA: TGTGCCAGCAGCTTGGACAGGGAGAACACCATATATTTT. It encodes CASSLDRENTIYF. The chain couples TRBV7-2 to TRBJ1-3; 8 nucleotides line up with TRBD1. Trimming removed 3 bases from V and 7 bases from J; junction bases left unmatched: 2. CDR1 and CDR2 (germline): SGHTA, FQGNSA. CDR3 length: 13 residues. Looking up the rest from reference TRBV7-2 and TRBJ1-3 gives the full variable domain: GAGVSQSPSNKVTEKGKDVELRCDPISGHTALYWYRQSLGQGLEFLIYFQGNSAPDKSGLPSDRFSAERTGGSVSTLTIQRTQQEDSAVYLCASSLDRENTIYFGEGSWLTVV.

J is TRBJ2-3 and V is TRBV2; tentative D call: TRBD2 (6 bases). Per the germline V gene, CDR1 is SNHLY and CDR2 is FYNNEI. This CDR3 has 12 residues. The ends were cut back, 10 bases at V and 9 bases at J, with 17 bases in the middle. CDR3 DNA: TGTGCCACCGGTGGAGGGACCCCGACGCAGTATTTT. Amino acids: CATGGGTPTQYF.

V and J are TRBV5-5 and TRBJ2-3; 9 bases align to TRBD1. Germline trimming cut 1 base from V and 3 bases from J; bases unmatched to any gene: 3. Germline V gene sequence: CDR1 SGHKS, CDR2 YYEKEE (reference sequence). The length of the CDR3 is 15 residues. The DNA for the CDR3 is TGTGCCAGCAGCTTGATACAGGGGGCGACAGATACGCAGTATTTT. It encodes CASSLIQGATDTQYF.

The J gene is TRBJ2-3, the V gene TRBV7-6; 7 bases agree with TRBD2. Looked up from germline, CDR1 is SGHVS and CDR2 is FNYEAQ. V gave up 0 bases and J gave up 2 bases; unmatched junction bases: 5. CDR3 size: 16 residues. The CDR3 region has the DNA TGTGCCAGCAGCTTAGCGGCGGGAGTCCTCACAGATACGCAGTATTTT. It codes for CASSLAAGVLTDTQYF.

This clone was seen a handful of times. This sequence joins TRBV28 and TRBJ2-4, with TRBD1 matching over 9 bases. This CDR3 is 13 amino acids long. Germline CDR1 MDHEN, CDR2 SYDVKM. V lost 10 bases and J lost 9; bases outside the gene matches: 10. CDR3 coding DNA: TGTGCCACCTTACCGGGACAGGGTCCCATTCAGTACTTC. Translation: CATLPGQGPIQYF.

The sample holds one count of this clone. V is TRBV19 and J is TRBJ2-2; maybe TRBD2 (5 bases). The germline gives CDR1 LNHDA, CDR2 SQIVND (reference sequence). V was cut by 3 bases and J by 7 bases, with 9 bases left in between. This CDR3 comprises 13 residues. CDR3 in DNA: TGTGCCAGTAGTATCGCGGGTGGCGGGGAGCTGTTTTTT. The encoded protein is CASSIAGGGELFF.

The chain has TRBV5-8 and TRBJ2-7; 12 bases are a match to TRBD1. Germline V lookup: CDR1 SGHTS, CDR2 YDEGEE. The CDR3 is made up of 19 amino acids. V dropped 3 bases and J dropped 2; count of bases not matched to a gene: 15. CDR3 DNA: TGTGCCAGCAGCTCTCCCCGGGACAGGGGGCTTTCTTGGGCCTACGAGCAGTACTTC. It specifies CASSSPRDRGLSWAYEQYF.

The chain has TRBV7-9 and TRBJ2-1, with D possibly being TRBD1 or TRBD2 (5 bases each). The CDR3 is 17 residues long. V lost 4 bases and J lost 0, with 16 bases in between. Germline CDR1 SEHNR, CDR2 FQNEAQ (reference sequence). CDR3 region: CASSSRAPGSSYNEQFF. The CDR3 nucleotides are TGTGCCAGCAGCTCTCGGGCTCCAGGGAGCTCCTACAATGAGCAGTTCTTC. Complete variable domain (other parts from reference TRBV7-9 and TRBJ2-1): DTGVSQNPRHKITKRGQNVTFRCDPISEHNRLYWYRQTLGQGPEFLTYFQNEAQLEKSRLLSDRFSAERPKGSFSTLEIQRTEQGDSAMYLCASSSRAPGSSYNEQFFGPGTRLTVL.

This clone was seen a single time. This chain links TRBV30 with TRBJ2-7; D remains unclear. Germline CDR1 reads GTSNPN; CDR2 reads SVGIG (reference sequence). V was clipped by 4 bases and J by 3 bases, with 10 bases between them. This CDR3 has 12 amino acids. The CDR3 coding sequence is TGTGCCTGGAAAACAGTCAACTACGAGCAGTACTTC. Translation: CAWKTVNYEQYF.

J is TRBJ2-7 and V is TRBV5-4; the D gene could be TRBD1 or TRBD2 (5 bases each). Trimming took off 3 bases at V and 2 bases at J, with 15 bases between the two ends. The length of the CDR3 is 15 residues. Per the germline V gene, CDR1 is SGHNT and CDR2 is YYREEE (reference sequence). This CDR3 is CASSSKDGDPYEQYF. Here the CDR3 DNA reads TGTGCCAGCAGCTCTAAGGACGGGGACCCCTACGAGCAGTACTTC.

V is TRBV28 and J is TRBJ2-5; unclear D gene. CDR1 and CDR2 (germline): MDHEN, SYDVKM. The CDR3 has 13 amino acids. V was cut by 5 bases and J by 5 bases, with 12 bases left in between. CDR3 in amino acids: CASSPPSWETQYF. DNA for the CDR3: TGTGCCAGCAGTCCCCCGAGTTGGGAGACCCAGTACTTC.

The chain is built from TRBV19 and TRBJ2-2; 11 bases are a match to TRBD1. This CDR3 is built from 16 residues. Germline V gives CDR1 LNHDA, CDR2 SQIVND (reference sequence). Trimming took 4 bases from V and 5 from J; bases not matched to a gene: 6. The DNA for the CDR3 is TGTGCCAGTAGTACCGGACAGGGGGCGCCGACCGGGGAGCTGTTTTTT. This encodes CASSTGQGAPTGELFF.

The chain carries TRBV2 and TRBJ2-7; D perhaps matches TRBD2 (6 bases). CDR1 is SNHLY and CDR2 is FYNNEI in the germline V gene. The V gene lost 8 bases and the J gene lost 3 bases, with 23 bases spanning the gap. This CDR3 contains 16 residues. The CDR3 here is CASWDFTNLIRYEQYF. CDR3 bases: TGTGCCAGCTGGGACTTCACCAACTTAATTCGCTACGAGCAGTACTTC.

The chain is built from TRBV24-1 and TRBJ2-7; D not certain. The germline gives CDR1 KGHDR, CDR2 SFDVKD. This CDR3 contains 14 residues. V lost 4 bases and J 5 bases, leaving 14 bases between the germline ends. CDR3: CATSEPGTRNEQYF. The CDR3 region has the DNA TGTGCCACCAGTGAGCCGGGTACACGGAACGAGCAGTACTTC.

The gene calls are TRBV29-1 and TRBJ1-4, with TRBD1 as a possible D gene (6 bases). V was trimmed by 6 bases and J by 8 bases, leaving 13 bases between them. CDR3 length equals 12 residues. Germline V CDR1 and CDR2: SQVTM, ANQGSEA. CDR3 nucleotide sequence: TGCAGCGTCCAGGGGAGTGGGGAAAAACTGTTTTTT. Translating it yields CSVQGSGEKLFF.

The chain couples TRBV5-6 to TRBJ2-7; no reliable D call. Germline CDR1 reads SGHDT; CDR2 reads YYEEEE. This CDR3 comprises 13 residues. CDR3 in amino acids: CATRWIQFWEQYF. For the CDR3, the DNA is TGTGCTACCCGATGGATCCAGTTTTGGGAGCAGTACTTC.

The chain couples TRBV28 to TRBJ1-2; D is ambiguous. CDR1 is MDHEN, CDR2 SYDVKM, per germline. V dropped 2 bases and J dropped 7 bases, with 17 bases sitting between them. The CDR3 is made up of 15 amino acids. The CDR3 DNA reads as TGTGCCAGCAGTTTAACGGCCTCCCCTACGGGTGGCTACACCTTC. Translated: CASSLTASPTGGYTF.